The rows below give T cell receptor beta chains drawn from one sample of a study of beta chain features in type 1 diabetes. Assay used: immunoSEQ multiplex PCR; TCRdb lists only in-frame clones, some missing. The sample includes 900,000 or so clones, roughly a sixth of them seen just once. Sequenced input: naive CD4+ T cells from blood. The receptor set was obtained from a woman between 18 and 30 years old in good health. Each CDR3 is given with its conserved first and last residue. Fields, in order: V gene, D gene, clone size, J gene, CDR3 protein, CDR3 DNA. A D gene is named only where the DNA matches it firmly. Clone size is given for some rows only: seen once, a few or many times, or a class if the clone is expanded.

>TRBV15|.|few|TRBJ2-7
CATSSIMSHEQYF
TGTGCCACCAGCAGCATTATGAGCCACGAGCAGTACTTC
>TRBV19|.|.|TRBJ2-7
CASSIYTGGSYEQYF
TGTGCCAGTAGTATTTATACTGGAGGTTCCTACGAGCAGTACTTC
>TRBV5-4|.|.|TRBJ2-1
CASSLGVLDQIVF
TGTGCCAGCAGCTTAGGGGTGTTGGACCAGATTGTCTTC
>TRBV7-9|TRBD1|.|TRBJ2-5
CATGLTGAQETQYF
TGTGCCACCGGGCTTACAGGGGCCCAAGAGACCCAGTACTTC
>TRBV7-9|TRBD2|.|TRBJ2-1
CASGTSGKNEQFF
TGTGCCTCCGGGACTAGCGGGAAAAATGAGCAGTTCTTC
>TRBV7-2|TRBD2|few|TRBJ2-2
CASSLVWASGTGELFF
TGTGCCAGCAGCTTAGTTTGGGCTAGCGGCACCGGGGAGCTGTTTTTT
>TRBV4-3|.|.|TRBJ2-3
CASSQGVPAGTDTQYF
TGCGCCAGCAGCCAAGGAGTCCCAGCGGGCACAGATACGCAGTATTTT
>TRBV10-3|.|.|TRBJ2-1
CAIMGRNRDGGYNEQFF
TGTGCCATCATGGGGAGGAACCGGGATGGGGGTTACAATGAGCAGTTCTTC
>TRBV19|TRBD2|few|TRBJ2-1
CASSAREGRVHEQFF
TGTGCCAGTAGTGCGCGGGAGGGCCGAGTCCATGAGCAGTTCTTC
>TRBV11-2|TRBD2|.|TRBJ2-7
CASSRIAGAGSYEQYF
TGTGCCAGCAGCCGAATAGCGGGAGCGGGTTCCTACGAGCAGTACTTC
>TRBV2|.|few|TRBJ2-1
CASSPEFGSYNEQFF
TGTGCCAGCAGTCCAGAATTCGGCTCCTACAATGAGCAGTTCTTC
>TRBV7-7|.|.|TRBJ2-2
CASSSDGMNTGELFF
TGTGCTAGCAGTTCGGACGGAATGAACACCGGGGAGCTGTTTTTT
>TRBV7-8|.|.|TRBJ2-1
CASSLEGNEQFF
TGTGCCAGCAGCTTAGAGGGAAATGAGCAGTTCTTC
>TRBV6-6|.|.|TRBJ2-2
CAISPSTGELFF
TGTGCCATCAGCCCTTCAACCGGGGAGCTGTTTTTT
>TRBV9|TRBD1|few|TRBJ1-2
CASSVDLSGQGAGYGYTF
TGTGCCAGCAGCGTAGACCTTTCGGGACAGGGGGCGGGATATGGCTACACCTTC
>TRBV2|.|.|TRBJ2-5
CASSGPSSKETQYF
TGTGCCAGCAGTGGGCCTAGTAGTAAGGAGACCCAGTACTTC
>TRBV5-1|.|.|TRBJ2-4
CASSLHDGKNIQYF
TGCGCCAGCAGCTTGCACGATGGCAAAAACATTCAGTACTTC
>TRBV28|TRBD2|few|TRBJ2-7
CASTPGTSGSSYEQYF
TGTGCCAGCACCCCCGGGACTAGCGGGAGCTCCTACGAGCAGTACTTC
>TRBV28|.|.|TRBJ1-1
CASSLHPNTEAFF
TGTGCCAGCAGCCTACACCCGAACACTGAAGCTTTCTTT
>TRBV28|.|.|TRBJ2-1
CASSLLGYEQFF
TGTGCCAGCAGTTTATTGGGTTATGAGCAGTTCTTC
>TRBV4-2|TRBD2|.|TRBJ2-1
CASSPWWEATAGEENEQFF
TGTGCCAGCAGCCCGTGGTGGGAGGCTACAGCGGGAGAGGAGAATGAGCAGTTCTTC
>TRBV7-9|.|.|TRBJ2-2
CASTKTGTNTGELFF
TGTGCCAGCACCAAAACAGGGACGAACACCGGGGAGCTGTTTTTT
>TRBV5-1|.|few|TRBJ2-3
CASSFISGVSTDTQYF
TGCGCCAGCAGCTTTATTAGCGGAGTGAGCACAGATACGCAGTATTTT
>TRBV27|TRBD2|.|TRBJ2-1
CASNTGGRAYNEQFF
TGTGCCAGCAATACAGGCGGGAGAGCCTACAATGAGCAGTTCTTC
>TRBV4-2|.|.|TRBJ2-3
CASSQGLLPTDTQYF
TGTGCCAGCAGCCAAGGGCTGCTCCCCACAGATACGCAGTATTTT
>TRBV11-2|TRBD2|.|TRBJ2-1
CASSLAGTSGHNEQFF
TGTGCCAGCAGCTTAGCCGGGACTAGCGGCCACAATGAGCAGTTCTTC
>TRBV18|.|.|TRBJ2-1
CASSPAQGHEQFF
TGTGCCAGCTCACCAGCACAGGGCCATGAGCAGTTCTTC
>TRBV25-1|TRBD1|.|TRBJ2-1
CASRQGTYEQFF
TGTGCCAGCAGACAGGGGACCTATGAGCAGTTCTTC
>TRBV5-1|TRBD2|few|TRBJ2-3
CASLISGSSTDTQYF
TGCGCCAGCCTGATTAGCGGGAGCAGTACAGATACGCAGTATTTT
>TRBV28|.|.|TRBJ1-1
CASTPGGITEAFF
TGTGCCAGCACTCCGGGGGGCATCACTGAAGCTTTCTTT
>TRBV7-2|TRBD2|few|TRBJ2-1
CASSLARASGSPYNEQFF
TGTGCCAGCAGCTTAGCGAGGGCTAGCGGGAGCCCCTACAATGAGCAGTTCTTC
>TRBV7-2|.|few|TRBJ2-1
CASSLALPSVEQFF
TGTGCCAGCAGCTTAGCCCTTCCCAGCGTTGAGCAGTTCTTC
>TRBV2|.|few|TRBJ1-5
CASKADTSNQPQHF
TGTGCCAGCAAGGCTGACACAAGCAATCAGCCCCAGCATTTT
>TRBV4-3|TRBD1|.|TRBJ2-4
CASSQGTGQGVKNIQYF
TGCGCCAGCAGCCAAGGAACCGGACAGGGGGTAAAGAACATTCAGTACTTC
>TRBV6-1|.|few|TRBJ2-5
CASSEKRGIEETQYF
TGTGCCAGCAGTGAAAAGAGGGGTATCGAAGAGACCCAGTACTTC
>TRBV19|TRBD2|.|TRBJ2-5
CASSIGLEPSGLETQYF
TGTGCCAGTAGTATAGGTCTCGAGCCTAGCGGGTTGGAGACCCAGTACTTC